The entry below gives a single T cell receptor beta chain sequence along with its context. The V end lost 0 bases, the J end lost 1 base, and 10 bases lay between the germline ends. CDR3 length: 15 amino acids. CDR1 SGHRS and CDR2 YFSETQ come from the germline V gene. The repertoire was sequenced with immunoSEQ multiplex PCR; TCRdb's copy has only in-frame clones and lacks some. The sample includes about 89,000 clones, more than 70% of them seen just once. The sample comes from a study of blood T cell repertoires in COVID-19. Specimen: peripheral blood. The clonotype originates from a woman aged 80 or over with acute or convalescent COVID-19. The genes are TRBV5-1 and TRBJ2-5; D is uncertain. The DNA for the CDR3 is TGCGCCAGCAGCTTGGACTACGCGACCCAAGAGACCCAGTACTTC. Translated: CASSLDYATQETQYF.